The clone carrying this TCR beta chain was seen a handful of times. The antigen is unknown. CDR3 size: 15 residues. The J segment lost 2 bases and the V segment lost 2 bases, leaving 1 base of the junction unmatched. Germline CDR1 reads SGHTA; CDR2 reads FQGTGA. The source of the sample is a study of T-cell reconstitution after alpha-beta-depleted transplantation in children. Study outcomes and limitations: T-cell counts and diversity at one year post-transplant came mainly from newly produced T cells. From surviving recipient T cells and thymic progenitors came the high day-60 TCRbeta diversity observed in some patients. Reportedly, roughly two months post-transplant, alpha-beta T cells arose from several hundred expanded graft clones.

During its preparation, the TCRbeta library received unique molecular identifiers. TCRdb re-analysed the PCR reads in MiXCR, keeping a single row per CDR3 protein. The table shows about 130,000 distinct CDR3 sequences, with about 9.5% occurring only once. This chain links TRBV7-3 with TRBJ2-1, with 9 positions matching TRBD2. The receptor comes from a girl in the first two years of life who had a stem cell transplant for combined immunodeficiency, so the T cells may come from the graft donor. The sequenced sample was PBMCs, mostly from graft donor cells, obtained 180 days after TCRalphabeta/CD19-depleted stem cell transplant. In nucleotides, the CDR3 is TGTGCCAGCAGCTTAGGCGGGAGGGCCTACAATGAGCAGTTCTTC. This encodes CASSLGGRAYNEQFF.